Listed below are T cell receptor beta chains from one sample, sequenced in a study of T cell repertoires in cytomegalovirus infection. MiXCR, applied by TCRdb to the reads, yields one record per CDR3 protein. The sample lists 350,000 to 500,000 distinct CDR3 sequences, approximately 31% occurring once. The sequenced sample consisted of PBMCs. All receptors come from a human donor in good health (CMV status not recorded). Some clones in this sample may be carry-over from other donors' samples. CDR3s include the opening cysteine and the closing phenylalanine or tryptophan. D genes are given only for firm matches. Clone size is stated in some rows and not others, as once, few, many or a class when expanded.

TRBJ2-7 TRBV19 14 NA TRBD1 TGTGCCAGTAAGGCGGCAGGGGGCTCATACGAGCAGTACTTC CASKAAGGSYEQYF
TRBJ2-3 TRBV7-2 15 many TRBD2 TGTGCCAGCAGCCAACGGCTAGCGGGAGCAGATACGCAGTATTTT CASSQRLAGADTQYF
TRBJ1-3 TRBV4-2 19 NA TRBD1 TGTGCCAGCAGCCAAGAGAGGAGAGACAGGGGGCGAAGCGGAAACACCATATATTTT CASSQERRDRGRSGNTIYF
TRBJ2-3 TRBV6-2/TRBV6-3 12 NA NA TGTGCCAGCGCCGACAGCACAGATACGCAGTATTTT CASADSTDTQYF
TRBJ1-2 TRBV6-5 16 few TRBD1 TGTGCCAGCAGTACGGACAGGGGATATAGTAGTAGTGGCTACACCTTC CASSTDRGYSSSGYTF
TRBJ2-7 TRBV12-3/TRBV12-4 14 many NA TGTGCCAGCAGCGGAGCCGGGACAAATTACGAGCAGTACTTC CASSGAGTNYEQYF
TRBJ2-3 TRBV7-9 16 few NA TGTGCCAGCAGCTTAGGGCAGAGAGTTCGGATAGATACGCAGTATTTT CASSLGQRVRIDTQYF
TRBJ2-1 TRBV7-3 16 NA TRBD2 TGTGCCAGCAGCTTAAGGGGTAGCGGGTTGCTCAATGAGCAGTTCTTC CASSLRGSGLLNEQFF
TRBJ1-4 TRBV2 16 many NA TGTGCCAGCAGGGCGCGCCTCGGGACTGCTAATGAAAAACTGTTTTTT CASRARLGTANEKLFF
TRBJ2-6 TRBV6-2/TRBV6-3 14 few NA TGTGCCAGCAGTTACGGGGCTGGGGCCAACGTCCTGACTTTC CASSYGAGANVLTF
TRBJ1-6 TRBV27 15 few NA TGTGCCAGCAGCCCACAGGGACGGAAAAATTCACCCCTCCACTTT CASSPQGRKNSPLHF
TRBJ1-5 TRBV19 15 NA TRBD1 TGTGCCAGCGGAAGGACAGGGGGATTATATCAGCCCCAGCATTTT CASGRTGGLYQPQHF
TRBJ2-1 TRBV15 11 NA TRBD2 TGTGCCACGGGACTATTCAATGAGCAGTTCTTC CATGLFNEQFF
TRBJ2-1 TRBV4-3 17 NA NA TGCGCCAGCAGCCAAGACCCCGGACATGGATCGTACAATGAGCAGTTCTTC CASSQDPGHGSYNEQFF
TRBJ1-6 TRBV6-5 16 many NA TGTGCCAGCAGTTACGAAGAGGGTAGTCGGATTTCAGCCCTCCACTTT CASSYEEGSRISALHF
TRBJ2-6 TRBV7-2 12 few NA TGTGCCAGCACCGCTGGGGCCAACGTCCTGACTTTC CASTAGANVLTF
TRBJ1-5 TRBV12-3/TRBV12-4 13 many NA TGTGCCAGCAGTTTCCAGGGTGGTCAGCCCCAGCATTTT CASSFQGGQPQHF
TRBJ2-2 TRBV11-2 21 NA TRBD2 TGTGCCAGCAGCACCCGTCGAGGGACTAGCGGGGGGGCGTACCAGACCGGGGAGCTGTTTTTT CASSTRRGTSGGAYQTGELFF
TRBJ1-6 TRBV6-5 17 NA NA TGTGCCAGCAGTTACACCCCCAGAGGACCGGGGAGTTCACCCCTCCACTTT CASSYTPRGPGSSPLHF
TRBJ2-3 TRBV11-2 15 many NA TGTGCCAGCAGCTTGGCGGGGACTAGCACAGATACGCAGTATTTT CASSLAGTSTDTQYF
TRBJ1-4 TRBV7-9 17 few NA TGTGCCAGCAGCTTAGGTGCGCAGGGTCTTACTAATGAAAAACTGTTTTTT CASSLGAQGLTNEKLFF
TRBJ1-6 TRBV6-8 15 NA NA TGTGCCATCAGGGGCACAGGGCCCTATAATTCACCCCTCCACTTT CAIRGTGPYNSPLHF
TRBJ1-2 TRBV18 15 NA TRBD1 TGTGCCAGCTCACCCAGAAACAGGGGAGACTATGGCTACACCTTC CASSPRNRGDYGYTF
TRBJ1-1 TRBV28 12 many NA TGTGCCAGCAGTACCTGGCAGTATGAAGCTTTCTTT CASSTWQYEAFF
TRBJ1-5 TRBV12-3/TRBV12-4 15 NA TRBD1 TGTGCCAGCAGTCCATCCGGGACAGGGCTTCAGCCCCAGCATTTT CASSPSGTGLQPQHF
TRBJ1-5 TRBV20-1 15 few TRBD1 TGCAGTGCTAGAGTCGGGACAGATAGCAATCAGCCCCAGCATTTT CSARVGTDSNQPQHF
TRBJ2-7 TRBV6-6 12 many TRBD1 TGTGCCAGCGGTAACAGGGGCTACGAGCAGTACTTC CASGNRGYEQYF
TRBJ2-5 TRBV7-8 18 many TRBD2 TGTGCCAGCAGCGAAACCCCGATAGCGGGGGGGCGGCAAGAGACCCAGTACTTC CASSETPIAGGRQETQYF
TRBJ2-5 TRBV4-1 15 NA NA TGCCCCAGCAGCCCAGGCGGCGCCCTACAAGAGACCCAGTACTTC CPSSPGGALQETQYF
TRBJ2-7 TRBV7-8 14 NA NA TGTGCCAGCAGCAACTCGGGACTCAGCTACGAGCAGTACTTC CASSNSGLSYEQYF
TRBJ2-3 TRBV10-2 18 NA TRBD2 TGCGCCAGCAGTGTCGTTTTTTCGGGAGGGGGAAACACAGATCCGCAGTATTTT CASSVVFSGGGNTDPQYF
TRBJ2-1 TRBV7-9 19 few TRBD2 TGTGCCAGCAGCTTAGGAGCTAGCGGGGGGCCCTCCCCGCTGCGTGAGCAGTTCTTC CASSLGASGGPSPLREQFF
TRBJ2-2 TRBV7-2 14 many NA TGTGCCAGCACTTTTACGGGAAACCCCGGGGAGCTGTTTTTT CASTFTGNPGELFF
TRBJ2-7 TRBV7-8 15 NA NA TGTGCCAGCACCCTTAGTGGGCCTCATTCCTACGAGCAGTACTTC CASTLSGPHSYEQYF
TRBJ1-5 TRBV20-1 14 many NA TGCAGTGCGTCCAACTCGGCAGACAATCAGCCCCAGCATTTT CSASNSADNQPQHF
TRBJ1-6 TRBV7-2 16 NA NA TGTGCCAGCAGCTTAGGGGGCCGGGGGCGGGATTCACCCCTCCACTTT CASSLGGRGRDSPLHF
TRBJ2-1 TRBV7-2 15 NA TRBD2 TGTGCCAGCAGCTTTAGCGGGCTCTCCTACAATGAGCAGTTCTTC CASSFSGLSYNEQFF
TRBJ2-1 TRBV28 14 NA TRBD2 TGTGCCAGCAGTTTGTTCGGGGGGGCTATTGAGCAGTTCTTC CASSLFGGAIEQFF
TRBJ2-3 TRBV25-1 18 NA TRBD2 TGTGCCAGCAGTGACCTCAAGGGACTAGCGGGGGGAAGGGATACGCAGTATTTT CASSDLKGLAGGRDTQYF
TRBJ2-3 TRBV6-6 18 few NA TGTGCCAGCAGGTCCCTCGGAGGGAACCACCTCAGCACAGATACGCAGTATTTT CASRSLGGNHLSTDTQYF
TRBJ1-1 TRBV19 15 many NA TGTGCCAGTAGTATATTTCAAGCCAAGGAGGTTGAAGCTTTCTTT CASSIFQAKEVEAFF
TRBJ2-7 TRBV7-2 14 many TRBD1 TGTGCCAGCAGCAGAGGACAGGGGCCCTACGAGCAGTACTTC CASSRGQGPYEQYF
TRBJ2-3 TRBV27 15 few TRBD2 TGTGCCAGCAGCCCGAGCCAAGCGGGGGCAGATACGCAGTATTTT CASSPSQAGADTQYF
TRBJ1-2 TRBV6-2/TRBV6-3 15 few TRBD1 TGTGCCAGCAGTTCACAGGGGTTGGGATCGCATGGCTACACCTTC CASSSQGLGSHGYTF
TRBJ2-1 TRBV19 12 NA NA TGTGCCAGTAGTATAGATAGAGGTGAGCAGTTCTTC CASSIDRGEQFF
TRBJ2-5 TRBV27 14 NA NA TGTGCCAGCAGTCCGGGACACAGAGGGGAGACCAAGTACTTC CASSPGHRGETKYF
TRBJ1-6 TRBV5-6 15 NA NA TGTGCCGGCAGCTTGGGGTGGCCGCTTCTTTCACCCCTCCACTTT CAGSLGWPLLSPLHF
TRBJ1-2 TRBV5-1 14 NA NA TGCGCCAGCAGCTCCTCGGGGCAGACCTATGGCTACACCTTC CASSSSGQTYGYTF
TRBJ1-2 TRBV5-1 14 NA TRBD1 TGCGCCAGCAATCTTACAGGGGTCGGCTATGGCTACACCTTC CASNLTGVGYGYTF
TRBJ2-5 TRBV19 13 few NA TGTGCCAGTAGTATTGCCCTCCAGGAGACCCAGTACTTC CASSIALQETQYF
TRBJ2-1 TRBV4-3 17 NA NA TGCGCCAGCAGCCCTCAGATGATAGGGATTCAGTACAATGAGCAGTTCTTC CASSPQMIGIQYNEQFF
TRBJ1-1 TRBV18 15 NA NA TGTGCCAGCTCACCCGGGGCGACAGCGAGCCTTGAAGCTTTCTTT CASSPGATASLEAFF
TRBJ2-1 TRBV7-8 20 few TRBD2 TGTGCCAGCAGCTTACCCACTAGCGGGGGACCTCCTTCCTCCTACAATGAGCAGTTCTTC CASSLPTSGGPPSSYNEQFF
TRBJ2-7 TRBV5-6 14 few TRBD1 TGTGCCAGCAGCCCGGACAGGAGCTCCTACGAGCAGTACTTC CASSPDRSSYEQYF
TRBJ1-6 TRBV7-9 19 many TRBD1 TGTGCCAGCAGCTTGGACATTGACAGGGGCAGCTCCTATAATTCACCCCTCCACTTT CASSLDIDRGSSYNSPLHF
TRBJ1-1 TRBV12-3/TRBV12-4 15 NA TRBD1 TGTGCCAGCAGCCCCATCGGACAGGGGGGGACTGAAGCTTTCTTT CASSPIGQGGTEAFF
TRBJ2-3 TRBV7-6 13 NA TRBD1 TGTGCCAGCAGTCCTGACAGGGGGGGTACGCAGTATTTT CASSPDRGGTQYF
TRBJ1-4 TRBV24-1 16 NA TRBD1 TGTGCCACCAGTGACCCCAGGACAGGGACGGATGAAAAACTGTTTTTT CATSDPRTGTDEKLFF
TRBJ2-7 TRBV4-1 13 NA NA TGCGCCAGCAGCCAAGAGGGGTCCTACGAGCAGTACTTC CASSQEGSYEQYF
TRBJ1-6 TRBV6-1 14 NA NA TGTGCCAGCAGTGAAGATACAGCATCTTCACCCCTCCACTTT CASSEDTASSPLHF